The clone carrying this T cell receptor beta chain has only one observation. This sample is drawn from a study of blood T cell repertoires in COVID-19. Per the authors' pipeline: Estimation of nucleated cell counts was performed using reference gene primer amplification. TCRdb's table, derived via immunoSEQ multiplex PCR, lists solely in-frame clones and lacks some. For V, J and clone size, that table is used; D and trimming come from the DNA. Of 150,000 or so clones in the sample, about nine tenths are singletons; the top ten hold about 4.1%. Sequenced input: PBMCs or T cells enriched from blood (not recorded which). This receptor was obtained from a woman aged 40 to 50 who had been exposed to COVID-19.

The CDR3 sequence is CASTQGGGTNYGYTF. DNA for the CDR3: TGTGCCAGCACTCAAGGGGGGGGCACTAACTATGGCTACACCTTC. V is TRBV27 and J is TRBJ1-2; D perhaps matches TRBD1 (6 bases). CDR1 is MNHEY and CDR2 is SMNVEV in the germline V gene (reference sequence). This CDR3 spans 15 amino acids. Trimming took 7 bases from V and 0 from J, leaving 15 bases between them.